These 19 T cell receptor beta chains were sequenced from one sample in a study of OX40 agonist ivuxolimab in advanced cancers. The repertoire was sequenced with immunoSEQ multiplex PCR; TCRdb's copy has only in-frame clones and lacks some. The data contain around 70,000 clones, roughly four fifths of them singletons. The sequences come from CD4+ or CD8+ T cells sorted from blood, collected in a trial of the OX40 agonist ivuxolimab. The receptor set was obtained from an adult with an advanced solid tumor such as melanoma, head and neck, liver or kidney cancer.

The V and J genes are TRBV15 and TRBJ1-5; D is unclear. CDR1 is LNHNV and CDR2 is YYDKDF in the germline V gene (reference sequence). The CDR3 length is 15 residues. V was shortened by 0 bases and J by 5 bases, with 11 bases between the two germline ends. CDR3 in amino acids: CATSRDGNTYQPQHF. The CDR3 DNA reads as TGTGCCACCAGCAGAGATGGGAACACCTATCAGCCCCAGCATTTT. Looking up the rest from reference TRBV15 and TRBJ1-5 gives the full variable domain: DAMVIQNPRYQVTQFGKPVTLSCSQTLNHNVMYWYQQKSSQAPKLLFHYYDKDFNNEADTPDNFQSRRPNTSFCFLDIRSPGLGDTAMYLCATSRDGNTYQPQHFGDGTRLSIL.

The chain employs TRBV19 and TRBJ1-4, with 8 bases aligning to TRBD1. Per the germline V gene, CDR1 is LNHDA and CDR2 is SQIVND (reference sequence). V lost 3 bases, J lost 7 bases, and 4 bases stayed unmatched. The CDR3 is made up of 14 amino acids. The chain's CDR3 is CASSIGQGREKLFF. DNA of the CDR3: TGTGCCAGTAGTATTGGACAGGGCCGTGAAAAACTGTTTTTT.

The genes are TRBV6-5 and TRBJ2-7, with D tentatively TRBD1 (5 bases). This CDR3 spans 14 amino acids. The ends were cut back, 6 bases at V and 1 base at J, with 13 bases in the middle. Germline values: CDR1 MNHEY, CDR2 SVGAGI. DNA of the CDR3: TGTGCCAGCAGAGAAAACAGGCTGTCCTACGAGCAGTACTTC. Its translation: CASRENRLSYEQYF.

The chain has TRBV5-1 and TRBJ2-7, with TRBD1 matching 9 bases. V lost 4 bases and J lost 5; bases outside the gene matches: 7. The CDR3 runs 14 residues. Germline lookup yields CDR1 SGHRS and CDR2 YFSETQ. CDR3 in DNA: TGCGCCAGCAGCCTGACAGGGGGATACAACGAGCAGTACTTC. This encodes CASSLTGGYNEQYF.

This clone was detected only a few times. CDR3 coding DNA: TGTGCCAGCAGCCAAGATGGAAACACCATATATTTT. Translating it yields CASSQDGNTIYF. The V and J genes are TRBV5-4 and TRBJ1-3, with D hard to call. The CDR3 runs to 12 residues. The germline V and J ends were trimmed by 4 bases and 3 bases, with 5 bases remaining between them. The germline CDR1 and CDR2 sequences are SGHNT and YYREEE (reference sequence).

CDR3 in amino acids: CSVRPTYEQYF. CDR3 DNA sequence: TGCAGTGTCAGGCCCACCTACGAGCAGTACTTC. The chain joins TRBV20-1 to TRBJ2-7; D is unclear. Looked up from germline, CDR1 is DFQATT and CDR2 is SNEGSKA (reference sequence). This CDR3 contains 11 residues. Trimming took off 7 bases at V and 2 bases at J, with 9 bases between the two ends.

This chain uses TRBV7-9 with TRBJ2-5; 7 bases agree with TRBD2. The CDR3 spans 15 residues. V shed 1 base, J shed 2 bases, and the junction held 4 bases outside the gene matches. Germline V CDR1 and CDR2: SEHNR, FQNEAQ (reference sequence). CDR3 sequence reads: CASSLGVGGQETQYF. The CDR3 coding sequence is TGTGCCAGCAGCTTAGGTGTGGGAGGGCAAGAGACCCAGTACTTC.

The chain carries TRBV1 and TRBJ1-2. TRBV1 represents a pseudogene. The CDR3 length is 15 residues. In nucleotides, the CDR3 is TGCACCAGCAGCCAAAGGATCCGAGAGGTGGATGGCTACACCTTC. Residues: CTSSQRIREVDGYTF.

V and J are TRBV5-1 and TRBJ2-3; D may be TRBD1 (5 bases). CDR1 SGHRS and CDR2 YFSETQ come from the germline V gene. V lost 0 bases and J 5 bases, leaving 10 bases between the germline ends. CDR3 length equals 14 residues. The CDR3 nucleotides are TGCGCCAGCAGCTTGGGACAGACGGGAGATACGCAGTATTTT. It codes for CASSLGQTGDTQYF.

This sequence joins TRBV5-6 and TRBJ1-4; no reliable D call. V lost 2 bases to trimming and J lost 4 bases, with 0 bases between them. The germline gives CDR1 SGHDT, CDR2 YYEEEE. The length of the CDR3 is 11 residues. The CDR3 DNA follows: TGTGCCAGCAGCTTTAATGAAAAACTGTTTTTT. This translates into CASSFNEKLFF.

This chain connects TRBV7-8 to TRBJ2-3; D uncertain. The length of the CDR3 is 14 residues. V dropped 0 bases and J dropped 2 bases, with 6 bases sitting between them. The germline CDR1 and CDR2 sequences are SGHVS and FQNEAQ. The CDR3 region has the DNA TGTGCCAGCAGCTTAGCCCCCAACACAGATACGCAGTATTTT. This encodes CASSLAPNTDTQYF.

V is TRBV5-4 and J is TRBJ1-2; D may be TRBD1 (6 bases). The CDR3 has 14 amino acids. Per the germline V gene, CDR1 is SGHNT and CDR2 is YYREEE (reference sequence). Trimming shortened V by 0 bases and J by 6 bases, and 12 bases separated the two germline ends. CDR3: CASSLGLGGNGYTF. The CDR3 nucleotides are TGTGCCAGCAGCTTGGGGCTAGGGGGTAATGGCTACACCTTC. The full variable domain, completed using reference TRBV5-4 and TRBJ1-2, is ETGVTQSPTHLIKTRGQQVTLRCSSQSGHNTVSWYQQALGQGPQFIFQYYREEENGRGNFPPRFSGLQFPNYSSELNVNALELDDSALYLCASSLGLGGNGYTFGSGTRLTVV.

The chain uses TRBV7-9 and TRBJ1-3; no reliable D call. The CDR3 is made up of 15 amino acids. CDR1 and CDR2 from the germline V gene are SEHNR and FQNEAQ (reference sequence). The germline V and J ends were trimmed by 1 base and 2 bases, with 9 bases remaining between them. The CDR3 bases are TGTGCCAGCAGCTTAGGGGCAGTTGCTGGAAACACCATATATTTT. Amino acids: CASSLGAVAGNTIYF.

J is TRBJ2-7 and V is TRBV18, with 12 bases aligning to TRBD1. CDR1 is KGHSH, CDR2 LQKENI, per germline. The CDR3 runs 14 residues. The V segment lost 5 bases and the J segment 5 bases; nucleotides outside the gene matches: 4. The CDR3 sequence is CASSTGTGGDEQYF. DNA of the CDR3: TGTGCCAGCTCAACGGGGACAGGGGGCGACGAGCAGTACTTC.

The chain links TRBV5-1 to TRBJ2-1; D call uncertain. With 4 bases removed from V and 1 base from J, the gap between germline ends came to 12 bases. The CDR3 length is 15 residues. The germline CDR1 and CDR2 sequences are SGHRS and YFSETQ. The DNA for the CDR3 is TGCGCCAGCAGCGATCTAGACCCTTCCTACAATGAGCAGTTCTTC. It encodes CASSDLDPSYNEQFF.

There are a few counts of this clone. Here the CDR3 reads CASSLVQGGADTQYF. CDR3 nucleotide sequence: TGTGCCAGCAGTTTAGTGCAGGGTGGTGCAGATACGCAGTATTTT. This chain uses TRBV28 with TRBJ2-3; TRBD1 might be the D (5 bases). The V and J ends lost 2 bases and 4 bases respectively, with 13 bases between them. This CDR3 contains 15 residues. Looked up from germline, CDR1 is MDHEN and CDR2 is SYDVKM.

This sequence joins TRBV11-3 and TRBJ2-6, with 9 bases identical to TRBD1. Germline CDR1 reads SGHNT; CDR2 reads YENEEA. V dropped 5 bases and J dropped 7; count of bases not matched to a gene: 12. CDR3 length equals 17 residues. CDR3 residues: CASSPGTGIATANVLTF. DNA for the CDR3: TGTGCCAGCAGCCCGGGGACAGGGATTGCCACAGCCAACGTCCTGACTTTC.

V is TRBV6-6 and J is TRBJ1-1; TRBD1 aligns across 8 bases. CDR3 length equals 14 residues. Germline assignment: CDR1 MNHNY and CDR2 SVGAGI (reference sequence). The V and J ends lost 7 bases and 1 base, in that order; junction bases with no gene match: 5. CDR3 DNA sequence: TGTGCCAGCACATTCAGGGGGCAGAACACTGAAGCTTTCTTT. Translation gives CASTFRGQNTEAFF.

The CDR3 reads CASSQGLLGTGYTF. CDR3 sequence (DNA): TGCGCCAGCAGCCAAGGCCTGCTCGGGACTGGCTACACCTTC. The gene calls are TRBV4-1 and TRBJ1-2; TRBD1 might be the D (5 bases). The V gene's germline CDR1 is MGHRA and CDR2 YSYEKL. The V and J ends lost 1 base and 7 bases respectively, with 13 bases between them. The CDR3 loop spans 14 amino acids.